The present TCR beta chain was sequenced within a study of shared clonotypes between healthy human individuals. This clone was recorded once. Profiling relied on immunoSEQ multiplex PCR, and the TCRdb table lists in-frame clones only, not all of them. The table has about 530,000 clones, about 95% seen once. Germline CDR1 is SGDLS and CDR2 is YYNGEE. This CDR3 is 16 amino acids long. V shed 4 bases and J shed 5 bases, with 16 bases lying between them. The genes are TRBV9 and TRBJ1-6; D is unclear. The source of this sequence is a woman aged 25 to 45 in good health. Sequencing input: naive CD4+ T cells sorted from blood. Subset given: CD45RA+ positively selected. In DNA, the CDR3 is TGTGCCAGCAGCCCCCAAGGTGGAGGGAATAATTCACCCCTCCACTTT. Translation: CASSPQGGGNNSPLHF.